Following are 11 T cell receptor beta chains from one sample sequenced in a study of blood T cells in healthy people across ages. For the second PCR, which ran for 7 to 11 cycles, a sample-barcoded 5' primer and a J-beta primer mix were used. MiXCR, run by TCRdb on the 5' RACE reads, gives a single entry per CDR3 protein. The sample lists 980,000 or so distinct CDR3 sequences, around 46% occurring once. Sequencing used blood. The receptors here all came from a man aged 25-45 years in good health.

This clonotype was found a few times. This rearrangement joins TRBV20-1 to TRBJ2-5; 7 positions match TRBD1. From germline, CDR1 is DFQATT and CDR2 SNEGSKA (reference sequence). The length of the CDR3 is 14 residues. Trimming took 3 bases from V and 1 from J; bases not matched to a gene: 5. The CDR3 sequence: CSASAGTVQETQYF. The CDR3 DNA reads TGCAGTGCTAGTGCCGGGACAGTCCAAGAGACCCAGTACTTC.

As regards this clonotype: A much larger clone differs from this one at a single base, so this may be a read error. The chain joins TRBV29-1 to TRBJ2-1; TRBD1 matches at 7 bases. CDR1 and CDR2 (germline): SQVTM, ANQGSEA. V was pared by 7 bases and J by 6 bases, with 12 bases of the junction left unmatched. The CDR3 covers 14 residues. The CDR3 loop is CSGGARGPLNEQFF. Written as DNA, the CDR3 is TGCAGCGGAGGGGCGAGGGGGCCCCTCAATGAGCAGTTCTTC.

The chain carries TRBV4-2 and TRBJ2-3; 10 bases are a match to TRBD2. This CDR3 is 17 amino acids long. After removal of 0 bases from V and 3 bases from J, the junction contained 6 bases not matched to a gene. The germline CDR1 and CDR2 sequences are LGHNA and YNFKEQ. The CDR3: CASSQELAGGRTDTQYF. CDR3 DNA sequence: TGTGCCAGCAGCCAAGAATTAGCGGGGGGTAGAACAGATACGCAGTATTTT.

This rearrangement joins TRBV27 to TRBJ2-7; the match to TRBD2 covers 11 bases. The CDR3 has 15 residues. Trimming at V came to 4 bases and at J to 3 bases, leaving 5 bases not matched to a gene. Germline values: CDR1 MNHEY, CDR2 SMNVEV (reference sequence). The CDR3 region is CASSSTGLADYEQYF. For the CDR3, the DNA is TGTGCCAGCAGTTCCACGGGACTAGCGGACTACGAGCAGTACTTC.

The chain links TRBV20-1 to TRBJ2-5; 10 bases are shared with TRBD2. This CDR3 is 13 amino acids long. V lost 3 bases and J lost 11; bases outside the gene matches: 9. CDR1 and CDR2 (germline): DFQATT, SNEGSKA (reference sequence). The CDR3 coding sequence is TGCAGTGCTAGCAGCGGGGGGGCCGGTGAGCAGTACTTC. Protein sequence: CSASSGGAGEQYF.

The count of this clonotype is one. The chain's CDR3 is CASSQWNTEAFF. In nucleotides, the CDR3 is TGTGCCAGCAGCCAGTGGAACACTGAAGCTTTCTTT. The rearrangement joins TRBV11-2 to TRBJ1-1; the D is unclear. This CDR3 comprises 12 residues. Germline V CDR1 and CDR2: SGHAT, FQNNGV. Trimming shortened V by 5 bases and J by 1 base, and 5 bases separated the two germline ends.

V is TRBV5-1 and J is TRBJ2-3; D remains ambiguous. Trimming cost V 0 bases and J 4 bases, with 12 bases left between them. The CDR3 length is 15 residues. Germline CDR1 is SGHRS and CDR2 is YFSETQ. The CDR3 nucleotides are TGCGCCAGCAGCTTGGAGGGCAGAGGAGCAGATACGCAGTATTTT. The encoded protein is CASSLEGRGADTQYF. Looking up the rest from reference TRBV5-1 and TRBJ2-3 gives the full variable domain: KAGVTQTPRYLIKTRGQQVTLSCSPISGHRSVSWYQQTPGQGLQFLFEYFSETQRNKGNFPGRFSGRQFSNSRSEMNVSTLELGDSALYLCASSLEGRGADTQYFGPGTRLTVL.

This clonotype has just a few counts. The genes are TRBV10-3 and TRBJ2-3, with 7 positions matching TRBD2. Germline V gives CDR1 ENHRY, CDR2 SYGVKD. The CDR3 spans 18 residues. V shed 0 bases, J shed 2 bases, and the junction held 11 bases outside the gene matches. In nucleotides, the CDR3 is TGTGCCATCAGTGAGTCGTCTAGCGGCGGCCCCAACACAGATACGCAGTATTTT. This sequence encodes CAISESSSGGPNTDTQYF.

This clonotype was found a few times. V is TRBV7-2 and J is TRBJ2-7, with D hard to call. CDR1 and CDR2 from the germline V gene are SGHTA and FQGNSA. The germline V and J ends were trimmed by 0 bases and 5 bases, with 11 bases remaining between them. This CDR3 is 14 amino acids long. The CDR3 sequence is CASSLAVVDNEQYF. The DNA of the CDR3 is TGTGCCAGCAGCTTAGCAGTGGTAGACAACGAGCAGTACTTC.

This chain uses TRBV7-2 with TRBJ1-3; weak D call: TRBD1 (6 bases). Germline lookup yields CDR1 SGHTA and CDR2 FQGNSA. CDR3 size: 15 residues. Trimming stripped 6 bases from V and 0 bases from J, with 12 bases between. CDR3 sequence reads: CASSYEGGSGNTIYF. In nucleotides, the CDR3 is TGTGCCAGCAGTTACGAGGGGGGCTCTGGAAACACCATATATTTT.

The chain joins TRBV5-1 to TRBJ1-6; 7 bases agree with TRBD1. The J segment lost 4 bases and the V segment lost 4 bases, leaving 5 bases of the junction unmatched. Germline CDR1 reads SGHRS; CDR2 reads YFSETQ. This CDR3 contains 15 residues. This CDR3 reads CASSGGQFYNSPLHF. The CDR3 DNA reads as TGCGCCAGCAGCGGGGGACAGTTTTATAATTCACCCCTCCACTTT.